The 32 T cell receptor beta chains reported below all come from one sample, sequenced in a study of OX40 agonist ivuxolimab in advanced cancers. Generated by immunoSEQ multiplex PCR, the TCRdb table keeps only in-frame clones and is missing some. Of more than 50,000 clones detected, 85% appear once; the ten largest clones hold 4.5% to 5.5%. The source material was CD4+ or CD8+ T cells sorted from blood, sampled in a trial of the OX40 agonist ivuxolimab. The receptor set was obtained from an adult with an advanced solid tumor such as melanoma, head and neck, liver or kidney cancer.

The chain has TRBV18 and TRBJ1-4, with D maybe TRBD1 (6 bases). Trimming took off 4 bases at V and 8 bases at J, with 17 bases between the two ends. This CDR3 has 15 residues. Germline-derived CDR1 and CDR2 are KGHSH and LQKENI. CDR3 DNA: TGTGCCAGCTCACTCGGGACCGGCCAGGGGGAAAAACTGTTTTTT. Translation: CASSLGTGQGEKLFF.

This clone occurred a few times. The V and J genes are TRBV9 and TRBJ2-7, with D possibly being TRBD1 (5 bases). Per germline, CDR1 SGDLS and CDR2 YYNGEE. Trimming took 4 bases from V and 5 from J, leaving 19 bases between them. This CDR3 is built from 15 residues. This chain's CDR3 is CASSPQPQGSHEQYF. DNA of the CDR3: TGTGCCAGCAGCCCCCAGCCCCAGGGTTCCCACGAGCAGTACTTC.

The chain joins TRBV11-2 to TRBJ2-2, with D hard to call. Trimming removed 0 bases at V and 6 bases at J, with 11 bases between. CDR3 length: 15 amino acids. Germline V gene data show CDR1 as SGHAT and CDR2 as FQNNGV. The CDR3 reads CASSLEVAQAGELFF. CDR3 nucleotides: TGTGCCAGCAGCTTAGAAGTAGCCCAGGCCGGGGAGCTGTTTTTT.

The V gene is TRBV7-2, the J gene TRBJ2-3; possibly TRBD2 for D (5 bases). The CDR3 contains 15 residues. CDR1 and CDR2 from the germline V gene are SGHTA and FQGNSA. Deletions cut 1 base from V and 0 bases from J, with 8 bases between. This CDR3 is CASSLVPGSTDTQYF. In nucleotides, the CDR3 is TGTGCCAGCAGCTTAGTTCCGGGAAGCACAGATACGCAGTATTTT.

This chain links TRBV9 with TRBJ2-2, with no clear D. From germline, CDR1 is SGDLS and CDR2 YYNGEE. This CDR3 region has 13 residues. Deletions cut 0 bases from V and 6 bases from J, with 6 bases between. The CDR3 loop is CASSVVVSGELFF. The CDR3 DNA reads TGTGCCAGCAGCGTAGTAGTTTCCGGGGAGCTGTTTTTT. The full variable domain, completed using reference TRBV9 and TRBJ2-2, is DSGVTQTPKHLITATGQRVTLRCSPRSGDLSVYWYQQSLDQGLQFLIQYYNGEERAKGNILERFSAQQFPDLHSELNLSSLELGDSALYFCASSVVVSGELFFGEGSRLTVL.

The V gene is TRBV11-2, the J gene TRBJ2-7; D unresolved. This CDR3 contains 14 residues. V was clipped by 8 bases and J by 0 bases, with 14 bases between them. Per the germline V gene, CDR1 is SGHAT and CDR2 is FQNNGV. The CDR3 protein is CASQRSASSYEQYF. DNA of the CDR3: TGTGCCAGCCAACGGAGCGCGAGCTCCTACGAGCAGTACTTC.

The CDR3 here is CASGLAETLNNEQFF. The CDR3 nucleotides read TGTGCTAGTGGTTTGGCGGAGACGTTAAACAATGAGCAGTTCTTC. The chain recombines TRBV12-5 with TRBJ2-1; unclear D gene. Germline CDR1 reads LGHNT; CDR2 reads FRNRAP. The CDR3 loop spans 15 amino acids. Trimming shortened V by 1 base and J by 5 bases, and 12 bases separated the two germline ends.

This clone has just one count. The rearrangement links TRBV19 to TRBJ2-3, with 7 bases matching TRBD2. V shed 6 bases and J 4 bases; nucleotides not matched to a gene: 10. Germline CDR1 and CDR2: LNHDA and SQIVND (reference sequence). The CDR3 runs 15 residues. The CDR3 sequence is CASSTERGHADTQYF. DNA of the CDR3: TGTGCCAGTAGCACAGAGCGGGGCCACGCAGATACGCAGTATTTT.

This chain links TRBV30 with TRBJ2-7; 10 bases align to TRBD1. V was pared by 8 bases and J by 0 bases, with 10 bases of the junction left unmatched. CDR3 size: 15 residues. The germline CDR1 and CDR2 sequences are GTSNPN and SVGIG (reference sequence). The CDR3 DNA is TGTGCCGTACGACAGGGGGCCAAGAGCTCCTACGAGCAGTACTTC. Translated: CAVRQGAKSSYEQYF.

The CDR3 DNA sequence: TGCGCCAGCAGTGAGTCGAAGGCAGATACGCAGTATTTT. It yields the protein CASSESKADTQYF. V gene TRBV10-1 combines with J gene TRBJ2-3; D is undetermined. This CDR3 contains 13 residues. Looked up from germline, CDR1 is WNHNN and CDR2 is SYGVQD (reference sequence). The ends were cut back, 0 bases at V and 4 bases at J, with 5 bases in the middle.

This chain joins TRBV27 and TRBJ2-1; D is unclear. V was trimmed by 3 bases and J by 1 base, leaving 7 bases between them. Germline CDR1 MNHEY, CDR2 SMNVEV (reference sequence). The length of the CDR3 is 14 residues. The CDR3: CASSFRSSYNEQFF. The CDR3 nucleotides read TGTGCCAGCAGTTTCAGGAGTTCCTACAATGAGCAGTTCTTC.

The J gene is TRBJ2-7, the V gene TRBV28; 10 bases are a match to TRBD1. The CDR3 totals 15 residues. From germline, CDR1 is MDHEN and CDR2 SYDVKM. J lost 3 bases, V lost 6 bases, and 8 bases had no gene match. This CDR3 reads CASSPSGTGVYEQYF. The CDR3, as DNA: TGTGCCAGCAGCCCCTCCGGGACAGGGGTCTACGAGCAGTACTTC.

The chain couples TRBV28 to TRBJ1-1; weak D call: TRBD1 (6 bases). The germline V and J ends were trimmed by 6 bases and 0 bases, with 17 bases remaining between them. Germline CDR1 is MDHEN and CDR2 is SYDVKM. The CDR3 loop spans 16 amino acids. CDR3 residues: CASRLHTGTMNTEAFF. For the CDR3, the DNA is TGTGCCAGCAGACTACACACAGGGACCATGAACACTGAAGCTTTCTTT.

The chain recombines TRBV5-4 with TRBJ2-1; D could derive from TRBD1 or TRBD2 (6 bases each). The CDR3 spans 17 residues. V shed 2 bases and J shed 6 bases, with 21 bases lying between them. Germline CDR1 reads SGHNT; CDR2 reads YYREEE (reference sequence). The CDR3 region is CASSFRRGAGGGNEQFF. In DNA, the CDR3 is TGTGCCAGCAGCTTTCGCAGGGGCGCAGGAGGGGGCAATGAGCAGTTCTTC.

The CDR3 DNA reads as TGTGCCAGCAGCTTAGGGAGGTCCTTCACCGGGGAGCTGTTTTTT. Translating gives CASSLGRSFTGELFF. The chain carries TRBV11-2 and TRBJ2-2, with a possible D match to TRBD2 (5 bases). Germline V gene data show CDR1 as SGHAT and CDR2 as FQNNGV. The CDR3 has 15 amino acids. The germline V and J ends were trimmed by 1 base and 4 bases, with 10 bases remaining between them.

The chain combines TRBV19 with TRBJ2-1; D ambiguous. Trimming took off 4 bases at V and 1 base at J, with 14 bases between the two ends. The CDR3 consists of 16 residues. Per germline, CDR1 LNHDA and CDR2 SQIVND (reference sequence). CDR3 bases: TGTGCCAGTAGTACTGAGGTCTGGGTGTCCTACAATGAGCAGTTCTTC. This translates into CASSTEVWVSYNEQFF.

This sequence joins TRBV4-1 and TRBJ1-2; no definite D call. Germline V gene data show CDR1 as MGHRA and CDR2 as YSYEKL. V lost 0 bases to trimming and J lost 2 bases, with 13 bases between them. CDR3 size: 16 residues. In DNA form, the CDR3 reads TGCGCCAGCAGCCAAGATCATGACATTTCAAACTATGGCTACACCTTC. This translates into CASSQDHDISNYGYTF.

The chain has TRBV28 and TRBJ2-7; 7 bases line up with TRBD2. The CDR3 is made up of 14 amino acids. Germline loops: CDR1 MDHEN, CDR2 SYDVKM. J was trimmed by 5 bases and V by 1 base; bases with no gene match: 5. CDR3 in amino acids: CASSLSAGVDEQYF. The CDR3 region has the DNA TGTGCCAGCAGTTTATCCGCGGGAGTGGACGAGCAGTACTTC.

This chain uses TRBV6-6 with TRBJ1-2; D not resolved. CDR1 is MNHNY, CDR2 SVGAGI, per germline (reference sequence). V was pared by 0 bases and J by 3 bases, with 8 bases between. This CDR3 comprises 14 residues. Written as DNA, the CDR3 is TGTGCCAGCAGTTACTCGTTGGAGGACTATGGCTACACCTTC. It encodes CASSYSLEDYGYTF.

V usage is TRBV2 and J usage is TRBJ2-7; 7 positions agree with TRBD1. The CDR3 covers 14 residues. Trimming took 5 bases from V and 5 from J; bases not matched to a gene: 9. Germline V gene data show CDR1 as SNHLY and CDR2 as FYNNEI. The CDR3 DNA follows: TGTGCCAGCAGTCAGGACAGGTGGAGCAACGAGCAGTACTTC. Translated, it gives CASSQDRWSNEQYF.

The J gene is TRBJ1-4, the V gene TRBV28; D is undetermined. The germline V and J ends were trimmed by 6 bases and 0 bases, with 14 bases remaining between them. The CDR3 runs 16 residues. Germline V lookup: CDR1 MDHEN, CDR2 SYDVKM. The CDR3, as DNA: TGTGCCAGCAGAACGCCGCCGGGAACAACTAATGAAAAACTGTTTTTT. This translates into CASRTPPGTTNEKLFF. The full variable domain, with the rest looked up from reference TRBV28 and TRBJ1-4, is DVKVTQSSRYLVKRTGEKVFLECVQDMDHENMFWYRQDPGLGLRLIYFSYDVKMKEKGDIPEGYSVSREKKERFSLILESASTNQTSMYLCASRTPPGTTNEKLFFGSGTQLSVL.

V is TRBV27 and J is TRBJ2-5; D uncertain. The germline gives CDR1 MNHEY, CDR2 SMNVEV (reference sequence). The CDR3 totals 11 residues. The V gene lost 5 bases and the J gene lost 4 bases, with 5 bases spanning the gap. The CDR3 is CASSNLETQYF. The CDR3 coding sequence is TGTGCCAGCAGTAACCTAGAGACCCAGTACTTC.

This clone was recorded a few times. V and J are TRBV19 and TRBJ2-3; TRBD1 is a possible D gene (6 bases). CDR1 and CDR2 (germline): LNHDA, SQIVND (reference sequence). The V end lost 3 bases, the J end lost 0 bases, and 10 bases lay between the germline ends. CDR3 length: 15 amino acids. The DNA for the CDR3 is TGTGCCAGTAGTATTGGTGGACAGAGCACAGATACGCAGTATTTT. This translates into CASSIGGQSTDTQYF.

The chain carries TRBV11-2 and TRBJ2-5; TRBD2 matches at 7 bases. The CDR3 has 16 amino acids. The V gene's germline CDR1 is SGHAT and CDR2 FQNNGV. V trimming: 5 bases; J trimming: 5 bases; junction bases outside the gene matches: 14. CDR3: CASSRAGREKRETQYF. In nucleotides, the CDR3 is TGTGCCAGCAGCCGCGCGGGGCGGGAGAAGAGGGAGACCCAGTACTTC.

This clone was found a few times. The V gene is TRBV11-2, the J gene TRBJ2-5; no clear D. Germline V gene lookup returns CDR1 SGHAT and CDR2 FQNNGV. The CDR3 extends over 16 amino acids. Trimming pared 1 base from V and 0 bases from J, leaving 12 bases between. This CDR3 is CASSLGYNFNQETQYF. The CDR3 nucleotides are TGTGCCAGCAGCTTAGGGTACAACTTCAACCAAGAGACCCAGTACTTC. Full variable domain (missing parts from reference TRBV11-2 and TRBJ2-5): EAGVAQSPRYKIIEKRQSVAFWCNPISGHATLYWYQQILGQGPKLLIQFQNNGVVDDSQLPKDRFSAERLKGVDSTLKIQPAKLEDSAVYLCASSLGYNFNQETQYFGPGTRLLVL.

The rearrangement joins TRBV2 to TRBJ1-5; a weak D match, TRBD1 (5 bases). The CDR3 has 20 residues. Between the trimmed V and J ends, which lost 5 bases and 4 bases, there was a span of 30 bases. The germline CDR1 and CDR2 sequences are SNHLY and FYNNEI. The CDR3 DNA sequence: TGTGCCAGCAGTTCCCCCGCCGGGGGTACACTTCAACCATTTAATCAGCCCCAGCATTTT. Its protein is CASSSPAGGTLQPFNQPQHF.

This clone was found once. The chain has TRBV14 and TRBJ2-5; 10 nucleotides match TRBD2. Germline CDR1 and CDR2: SGHDN and FVKESK. The CDR3 has 16 residues. With 4 bases clipped from V and 1 base from J, the junction kept 6 bases outside the gene matches. The CDR3 DNA reads as TGTGCCAGCAGCCCCGACCTAGCGGGAGTCCAAGAGACCCAGTACTTC. Its protein is CASSPDLAGVQETQYF. Together with reference TRBV14 and TRBJ2-5, the CDR3 gives the full variable domain: EAGVTQFPSHSVIEKGQTVTLRCDPISGHDNLYWYRRVMGKEIKFLLHFVKESKQDESGMPNNRFLAERTGGTYSTLKVQPAELEDSGVYFCASSPDLAGVQETQYFGPGTRLLVL.

The genes are TRBV18 and TRBJ2-5; 7 nucleotides match TRBD1. This CDR3 spans 15 amino acids. Unmatched junction bases numbered 5, after V lost 3 bases and J lost 1 base. Germline-derived CDR1 and CDR2 are KGHSH and LQKENI. For the CDR3, the DNA is TGTGCCAGCTCACCTGAGGGGGCCACCCAAGAGACCCAGTACTTC. Translated: CASSPEGATQETQYF.

The CDR3 nucleotides are TGTGCCAGCAGCTTGCTACGTAGTCGGGCGACAGATACGCAGTATTTT. Its protein product is CASSLLRSRATDTQYF. The rearrangement uses TRBV5-6 and TRBJ2-3; unclear D gene. The V and J ends lost 1 base and 3 bases respectively, with 15 bases between them. Germline V lookup: CDR1 SGHDT, CDR2 YYEEEE. The CDR3 loop spans 16 amino acids.

V gene TRBV11-3 combines with J gene TRBJ2-7, with D tentatively TRBD1 or TRBD2 (5 bases each). The germline V and J ends were trimmed by 3 bases and 6 bases, with 18 bases remaining between them. Looked up from germline, CDR1 is SGHNT and CDR2 is YENEEA. The CDR3 spans 15 residues. The CDR3 here is CASSFNRFPRGEQYF. DNA for the CDR3: TGTGCCAGCAGCTTCAACAGATTCCCGAGGGGCGAGCAGTACTTC.

Only one count was recorded for this clone. V and J are TRBV9 and TRBJ2-5, with no clear D. The J call may be wrong; the DNA end is better matched by TRBJ2-7. Looked up from germline, CDR1 is SGDLS and CDR2 is YYNGEE. The CDR3 extends over 11 amino acids. CDR3 sequence reads: CASSVGAEQYF. The CDR3 nucleotides are TGTGCCAGCAGCGTAGGTGCCGAGCAGTACTTC.

DNA for the CDR3: TGTGCCAGCAGCCCCCTGACAGGGGACGAGACCCAGTACTTC. This encodes CASSPLTGDETQYF. The chain carries TRBV11-3 and TRBJ2-5; 8 nucleotides line up with TRBD1. The CDR3 spans 14 residues. Germline-derived CDR1 and CDR2 are SGHNT and YENEEA. The J segment lost 5 bases and the V segment lost 5 bases, leaving 7 bases of the junction unmatched.